Detailed here is one TCR beta chain. It has no known antigen specificity. No base quality values were provided; no much bigger clone lies one nucleotide off. Library preparation employed 5' RACE. The reads were generated on an Illumina HiSeq 2500. A second about 7 to 11 cycle PCR used a sample-barcoded 5' primer and a J-beta primer mix. A unique molecular identifier was introduced onto each TCR beta cDNA molecule by a template-switch 5' adaptor carrying 12 random nucleotides. At least 3 million CDR3-containing paired-end reads were obtained from each sample. The Mint cDNA synthesis kit, primed by a TRBC-specific oligonucleotide, was used to synthesize first-strand cDNA from all RNA. Following uracil-DNA glycosylase treatment, a first 18-cycle PCR with universal primers M1SS and BC2_uni_R was performed on all cDNA. The authors' analysis ran thus. Each sample was normalized by randomly selecting 1 million high-quality reads, each carrying a distinct molecular identifier. Reads with shared molecular identifiers were discarded instead of being binned into consensus sequences. MiTCR, with a Q25 quality threshold and the strictest error-elimination algorithm, was used for CDR3 identification, clonotype clustering and error correction. A nonparametric unseen species model with Euler transformation was used to estimate a lower bound on total TCR beta diversity. TCRdb handled the public reads itself, with Q25 trimming in fastp and clone calling in MiXCR, and kept productive beta chains. Rows with a matching CDR3 protein are joined into one entry that keeps the most common DNA and genes. TCRdb's processing, not the authors' own work, is the source of the V and J calls. The sample includes around 1,600,000 distinct CDR3 sequences, with roughly two fifths observed a single time. Of the sample, roughly 3.7% is held by the ten largest clones.

This entry belongs to a study of blood T cells in healthy people across ages (dated by TCRdb to the mid-2010s). Study-level background: In model experiments, template switching captured roughly one uniquely barcoded TCR beta cDNA molecule for every two T cells. Using deep sequencing normalized with unique cDNA molecular identifiers, the study measured how TCR beta repertoire diversity changes with age. The donors were split into four age groups: young (average about 15 years), middle-aged (around 37), aged (approximately 59) and long-lived (approximately 80). Donors of different ages were randomly distributed across sequencing lanes to avoid experimental bias. For two donors (one aged 18 to 30 and one aged 80 or older), the study analyzed two additional independent replicas of 1 million unique cDNA reads from the same blood draw.

The germline V gene specifies MNHNS as CDR1 and SASEGT as CDR2. V has 4 bases trimmed and J has 8 bases trimmed; junction bases matching no gene number 10. The CDR3 covers 16 residues, taking in both the cysteine and the phenylalanine. Kept here is only the CDR3 DNA, which spans 48 bases and is read in frame from base 1. The donors were some 36 Caucasian individuals from Russia, aged about 6 to 95 years, who were systemically healthy. Each donor gave around 9.5 milliliters of peripheral blood, collected into EDTA-treated Vacutainer tubes. PBMCs were isolated by Ficoll-Paque density-gradient centrifugation, with at least 6.5 million obtained per sample. Trizol reagent was used to extract total RNA from the PBMCs, yielding at least 6 micrograms per sample. The percentages of naive CD45RAhigh/CD27high T cells were determined by flow cytometry on a PBMC aliquot from every donor. Study-wide findings and limitations: Compared with the aged group, more naive CD4+ T cells, fewer expanded clones and increased TCR diversity were shown by the long-lived group, suggesting age selection. Observed TCR beta diversity per million T cells fell roughly linearly with age, and a significant reduction was already apparent by age around 44. The percentage of naive T cells measured by flow cytometry correlated strongly with observed TCR beta diversity. Bulk unsorted PBMC profiling prevented conclusive comparison of naive and antigen-experienced compartments. Estimates of total diversity from one million sequenced T cells were regarded as lower bounds and underestimates. Donor CMV infection status was unknown, potentially confounding age-related changes in expanded clonotypes.

The sequence was collected from a woman aged 18-29 years in good health. The source material was blood. The chain links TRBV6-1 with TRBJ2-1, and 11 junctional nucleotides match TRBD1. The CDR3 protein sequence reads: CASSVLPGQGDDEQFF. In nucleotide form, the sequence is TGTGCCAGCAGTGTCTTGCCGGGACAGGGGGACGATGAGCAGTTCTTC.